The T cell receptor beta chain under discussion was sequenced for a study of tumor-infiltrating lymphocytes in primary liver carcinoma. The investigators made TCR beta cDNA from approximately 0.5 ug total RNA, using a constant-region primer. Libraries for TCR beta were built through three nested multiplex PCR rounds, which together made up a slightly modified ARM-PCR procedure. With TRBV1-TRBV30 forward primers and a C-beta reverse primer, the first two PCR rounds were run for nine to eleven cycles each. Via MiXCR, TCRdb re-called the multiplex PCR reads, giving one row per CDR3 protein. This table holds 90,000 to 150,000 distinct CDR3 sequences, around 70% found once. Worth noting for this clonotype: The CDR3 ends on some other residue instead of the conserved phenylalanine or tryptophan, so this is likely a read error. No DNA is shown, since the ends of the CDR3 on it are uncertain; the CDR3 is the one TCRdb lists.

Counting both end residues, the CDR3 totals 11 amino acids. Per the germline V gene, CDR1 is SGHAT and CDR2 is FQNNGV. Unsorted bulk tissue, roughly 20-32 mg of it, served as the source for co-extraction of RNA and DNA. The receptor's source is a woman aged 55-75 years with primary liver carcinoma and hepatitis B virus infection. J is TRBJ2-1 and V is TRBV11-2. The sequencing input was tumor-adjacent normal liver tissue. The chain's CDR3 is CASSRSNEQSL.